This T cell receptor (beta chain) was captured in a study of T-cell reconstitution after alpha-beta-depleted transplantation in children. The study, taken as a whole, reports: In some patients, recipient T cells and intrathymic progenitors surviving conditioning explained high day-60 diversity. A year post-transplant, T-cell counts and diversity derived mostly from newly produced T cells. Reported findings indicate that, about two months after transplant, alpha-beta T cells came from several hundred expanded clones, which were derived from non-depleted graft cells.

TCRbeta library preparation incorporated unique molecular identifiers. TCRdb re-derived calls from the PCR reads in MiXCR, one entry per CDR3 protein. The sample consists of roughly 30,000 distinct CDR3 sequences, roughly 6.5% of them appearing once. The V gene's germline CDR1 is SGHTA and CDR2 FQGNSA. This CDR3 spans 14 amino acids. The germline V and J ends were trimmed by 3 bases and 7 bases, with 12 bases remaining between them. Many counts were recorded for this clonotype. No antigen is known for it. The sequencing here drew on peripheral blood, taken 60 days after TCRalphabeta/CD19-depleted stem cell transplant. The TCR originated in a child less than two years old who had a stem cell transplant for acute myeloid leukemia, so the T cells may come from the graft donor. The chain employs TRBV7-2 and TRBJ2-2, with D tentatively TRBD1 or TRBD2 (6 bases each). The CDR3 DNA follows: TGTGCCAGCAGCTTTATGGGGGGCCTCGGGGAGCTGTTTTTT. Its protein is CASSFMGGLGELFF.